These 27 T cell receptor beta chains share one sample of origin, sequenced in a study of Ad26.COV2.S vaccination and SARS-CoV-2 variants. The assay was immunoSEQ multiplex PCR, and TCRdb's table has in-frame clones only and misses some. The table records about 400,000 clones, approximately 91% of them present only once. Described treatment: 15 to 20 received Ad26.COV2.S at low or high dose, single or two shots; about 5 received placebo; per-sample allocation not given. Sampling occurred on day 63 after the first vaccine or placebo injection. The sample was peripheral blood, taken in a trial of Ad26.COV2.S vaccine versus placebo. The receptor set was obtained from a person between 18 and 60 years old who received the Ad26.COV2.S COVID-19 vaccine or a placebo.

V and J are TRBV15 and TRBJ1-6; possible D gene TRBD1, 5 bases. The germline V gene has CDR1 LNHNV and CDR2 YYDKDF (reference sequence). The CDR3 contains 18 residues. V was cut by 1 base and J by 4 bases, with 17 bases left in between. The CDR3 bases are TGTGCCACCAGCAGAGTTCCAGCGCATCGGGGGTATAATTCACCCCTCCACTTT. Translation: CATSRVPAHRGYNSPLHF.

This clone was seen only a few times. This rearrangement joins TRBV27 to TRBJ1-4, with D maybe TRBD1 (5 bases). V shed 6 bases and J shed 0 bases, with 14 bases lying between them. This CDR3 has 16 residues. From germline, CDR1 is MNHEY and CDR2 SMNVEV (reference sequence). Written as DNA, the CDR3 is TGTGCCAGCAGCCGGGGACGGATTGCAACTAATGAAAAACTGTTTTTT. This sequence encodes CASSRGRIATNEKLFF.

The rearrangement joins TRBV11-3 to TRBJ2-3; 7 bases align to TRBD2. Trimming cost V 5 bases and J 4 bases; bases outside gene matches: 6. This CDR3 spans 14 amino acids. CDR1 and CDR2 from the germline V gene are SGHNT and YENEEA. CDR3 amino acids: CASSPHAGADTQYF. CDR3 DNA sequence: TGTGCCAGCAGCCCCCACGCGGGGGCAGATACGCAGTATTTT.

V gene TRBV28 combines with J gene TRBJ1-6; 10 positions agree with TRBD1. Germline values: CDR1 MDHEN, CDR2 SYDVKM. The V gene end was trimmed by 6 bases and the J gene end by 8 bases; junction bases not matched to a gene: 4. The length of the CDR3 is 14 residues. The CDR3 sequence: CASRPGQGYSPLHF. DNA for the CDR3: TGTGCCAGCAGACCGGGACAGGGGTATTCACCCCTCCACTTT.

V and J are TRBV6-1 and TRBJ2-2, with TRBD1 as a possible D gene (6 bases). This CDR3 has 16 residues. The V gene lost 4 bases and the J gene lost 0 bases, with 12 bases spanning the gap. CDR1 is MNHNS and CDR2 is SASEGT in the germline V gene. DNA of the CDR3: TGTGCCAGCAGTGGACAGGCCTACGCGAACACCGGGGAGCTGTTTTTT. This sequence encodes CASSGQAYANTGELFF.

V usage is TRBV6-1 and J usage is TRBJ1-2; no clear D gene. The germline V gene encodes CDR1 MNHNS and CDR2 SASEGT. CDR3 size: 13 residues. The V end was cut by 2 bases, the J end by 2 bases, with 6 bases between. CDR3 coding DNA: TGTGCCAGCAGTGAAAGTCGGAACTATGGCTACACCTTC. Protein: CASSESRNYGYTF.

This chain links TRBV7-9 with TRBJ1-1, with a tentative D call TRBD1 (6 bases). Trimming shortened V by 5 bases and J by 1 base, and 14 bases separated the two germline ends. The length of the CDR3 is 15 residues. Per germline, CDR1 SEHNR and CDR2 FQNEAQ (reference sequence). The CDR3: CASSPNRDTNTEAFF. The CDR3 DNA follows: TGTGCCAGCAGCCCAAATAGGGACACGAACACTGAAGCTTTCTTT.

V gene TRBV28 combines with J gene TRBJ2-7; TRBD1 matches at 8 bases. Trimming at V came to 6 bases and at J to 5 bases, leaving 6 bases not matched to a gene. Germline V lookup: CDR1 MDHEN, CDR2 SYDVKM. This CDR3 contains 13 residues. The CDR3 DNA reads as TGTGCCAGCAGACAACAGGGGGGAAACGAGCAGTACTTC. Protein product: CASRQQGGNEQYF.

The rearrangement links TRBV30 to TRBJ2-4; D not resolved. CDR1 and CDR2 from the germline V gene are GTSNPN and SVGIG (reference sequence). This CDR3 spans 20 amino acids. V was shortened by 0 bases and J by 0 bases, with 24 bases between the two germline ends. In DNA, the CDR3 is TGTGCCTGGAGTGTAGGAATAGTTGCGGCGCGGAACCTAGCCAAAAACATTCAGTACTTC. Protein sequence: CAWSVGIVAARNLAKNIQYF.

This clone was recorded once. This chain uses TRBV5-1 with TRBJ2-2; a possible D gene is TRBD2 (5 bases). The CDR3 is 13 residues long. Germline-derived CDR1 and CDR2 are SGHRS and YFSETQ. V was trimmed by 5 bases and J by 3 bases, leaving 8 bases between them. CDR3 protein: CASRDGDTGELFF. The CDR3 DNA reads as TGCGCCAGCAGAGACGGGGACACCGGGGAGCTGTTTTTT.

V gene TRBV6-2 or TRBV6-3 combines with J gene TRBJ2-5, with D tentatively TRBD2 (6 bases). Germline V gives CDR1 MNHEY, CDR2 SVGEGT. V was cut by 4 bases and J by 5 bases, with 17 bases left in between. The CDR3 covers 15 residues. The CDR3 protein is CASSFFARGGETQYF. The CDR3 coding sequence is TGTGCCAGCAGTTTCTTCGCGCGGGGCGGGGAGACCCAGTACTTC.

This clone appeared a single time. The rearrangement links TRBV4-1 to TRBJ2-3; D is undetermined. V was clipped by 4 bases and J by 0 bases, with 11 bases between them. CDR3 size: 15 residues. Germline V lookup: CDR1 MGHRA, CDR2 YSYEKL. The CDR3: CASSPIAASTDTQYF. As DNA, the CDR3 is TGCGCCAGCAGCCCGATCGCGGCCAGCACAGATACGCAGTATTTT.

This clone has just a few counts. In DNA form, the CDR3 reads TGTGCCAGCAGCCCCGGGACAGGGAACACCGGGGAGCTGTTTTTT. Its translation: CASSPGTGNTGELFF. This chain links TRBV5-4 with TRBJ2-2; 8 bases fit TRBD1. This CDR3 is 15 amino acids long. J gave up 1 base and V 4 bases, and 3 bases lay outside the gene matches. The germline gives CDR1 SGHNT, CDR2 YYREEE (reference sequence). Full variable domain (rest looked up from reference TRBV5-4 and TRBJ2-2): ETGVTQSPTHLIKTRGQQVTLRCSSQSGHNTVSWYQQALGQGPQFIFQYYREEENGRGNFPPRFSGLQFPNYSSELNVNALELDDSALYLCASSPGTGNTGELFFGEGSRLTVL.

CDR3: CASSGQERTEAFF. The DNA of the CDR3 is TGTGCCAGCAGTGGACAGGAAAGGACTGAAGCTTTCTTT. The chain links TRBV2 to TRBJ1-1; possibly TRBD1 for D (6 bases). The V end was cut by 4 bases, the J end by 5 bases, with 11 bases between. The CDR3 sequence is 13 residues long. CDR1 is SNHLY and CDR2 is FYNNEI in the germline V gene.

This sequence joins TRBV9 and TRBJ2-3, with 8 bases identical to TRBD2. This CDR3 region has 17 residues. Germline CDR1 is SGDLS and CDR2 is YYNGEE. Germline trimming cut 6 bases from V and 6 bases from J; bases unmatched to any gene: 18. CDR3 sequence: CASTRGLGNIKADTQYF. CDR3 in DNA: TGTGCCAGCACTAGGGGACTAGGCAACATTAAGGCGGATACGCAGTATTTT.

The chain joins TRBV24-1 to TRBJ2-2, with 8 bases fitting TRBD2. The V segment lost 9 bases and the J segment 3 bases; nucleotides outside the gene matches: 5. Germline values: CDR1 KGHDR, CDR2 SFDVKD. There are 14 residues in the CDR3. The CDR3 DNA is TGTGCCACCGAAGCGGGAGATCACACCGGGGAGCTGTTTTTT. Amino acids: CATEAGDHTGELFF.

The gene calls are TRBV6-5 and TRBJ1-5; possible D gene TRBD1, 6 bases. With 6 bases removed from V and 0 bases from J, the gap between germline ends came to 9 bases. The CDR3 is 14 residues long. Germline-derived CDR1 and CDR2 are MNHEY and SVGAGI. The CDR3 loop reads CASRDSDSNQPQHF. The CDR3 nucleotides read TGTGCCAGCAGGGACAGCGATAGCAATCAGCCCCAGCATTTT.

The chain joins TRBV2 to TRBJ2-7, with 11 bases that match TRBD2. The CDR3 runs to 15 residues. J gave up 7 bases and V 4 bases, and 9 bases lay outside the gene matches. The germline V gene encodes CDR1 SNHLY and CDR2 FYNNEI. The CDR3 loop reads CASSALAGGPREQYF. In nucleotides, the CDR3 is TGTGCCAGCAGTGCCTTAGCGGGAGGGCCACGGGAGCAGTACTTC.

The V call is TRBV28, the J call TRBJ2-1; 12 bases align to TRBD2. Germline V CDR1 and CDR2: MDHEN, SYDVKM. The CDR3 is 19 residues long. J gave up 10 bases and V 6 bases, and 22 bases lay outside the gene matches. The CDR3 sequence: CASRILRFSQLAGGGEQFF. Written as DNA, the CDR3 is TGTGCCAGCAGAATTTTACGATTCTCCCAACTAGCGGGGGGAGGGGAGCAGTTCTTC.

The V call is TRBV6-2 or TRBV6-3, the J call TRBJ2-7; 11 bases are a match to TRBD2. V lost 5 bases to trimming and J lost 7 bases; unmatched junction nucleotides: 7. The germline V gene encodes CDR1 MNHEY and CDR2 SVGEGT. The CDR3 has 14 residues. CDR3 bases: TGTGCCAGCAGTCCGGGACTAGCGGCAACAGAGCAGTACTTC. Translating it yields CASSPGLAATEQYF.

The rearrangement links TRBV5-6 to TRBJ2-5; D not certain. V lost 5 bases and J lost 1, with 6 bases in between. The CDR3 is 12 residues long. The germline V gene has CDR1 SGHDT and CDR2 YYEEEE. The CDR3 loop reads CASSIPQETQYF. CDR3 in DNA: TGTGCCAGCAGTATACCCCAAGAGACCCAGTACTTC. Looking up the rest from reference TRBV5-6 and TRBJ2-5 gives the full variable domain: DAGVTQSPTHLIKTRGQQVTLRCSPKSGHDTVSWYQQALGQGPQFIFQYYEEEERQRGNFPDRFSGHQFPNYSSELNVNALLLGDSALYLCASSIPQETQYFGPGTRLLVL.

This sequence joins TRBV12-3 or TRBV12-4 and TRBJ2-5; no clear D. Trimming cost V 4 bases and J 4 bases, with 7 bases left between them. The length of the CDR3 is 12 residues. The CDR3 bases are TGTGCCAGCAGTTGGGCTTCAGAGACCCAGTACTTC. It is translated as CASSWASETQYF.

The gene calls are TRBV15 and TRBJ1-4, with TRBD1 matching 7 bases. The germline CDR1 and CDR2 sequences are LNHNV and YYDKDF (reference sequence). The CDR3 runs 13 residues. V shed 8 bases, J shed 7 bases, and the junction held 7 bases outside the gene matches. The CDR3 here is CATLQGSSEKLFF. The CDR3 nucleotides are TGTGCCACCCTACAGGGGTCGAGTGAAAAACTGTTTTTT.

This clone came up a few times. Other DNA sequences within the sample encode an identical CDR3. V usage is TRBV7-9 and J usage is TRBJ1-3; the D is unclear. The CDR3 is made up of 14 amino acids. V lost 5 bases to trimming and J lost 3 bases, with 11 bases between them. Germline V gene sequence: CDR1 SEHNR, CDR2 FQNEAQ (reference sequence). DNA for the CDR3: TGTGCCAGCAGCCCCGAAGGTAGTGGAAACACCATATATTTT. This sequence encodes CASSPEGSGNTIYF.

The chain is built from TRBV10-3 and TRBJ1-6; 9 bases are shared with TRBD1. J gave up 8 bases and V 11 bases, and 7 bases lay outside the gene matches. Germline V gives CDR1 ENHRY, CDR2 SYGVKD. This CDR3 contains 13 residues. The CDR3 loop reads CALRQGEDSPLHF. CDR3 in DNA: TGTGCCTTACGACAGGGGGAGGATTCACCCCTCCACTTT.

The chain has TRBV5-4 and TRBJ2-7; D call uncertain. CDR3 length equals 14 residues. CDR1 and CDR2 from the germline V gene are SGHNT and YYREEE (reference sequence). V was pared by 0 bases and J by 2 bases, with 9 bases between. The CDR3 coding sequence is TGTGCCAGCAGCTTGGCGTCGTCCCCCTACGAGCAGTACTTC. Encoded protein: CASSLASSPYEQYF.

This clone was seen only once. The rearrangement joins TRBV4-1 to TRBJ2-3; no reliable D call. CDR1 is MGHRA, CDR2 YSYEKL, per germline. Trimming took 3 bases from V and 6 from J, leaving 16 bases between them. The CDR3 has 15 amino acids. The CDR3 sequence: CASSQNFPGPDTQYF. CDR3 nucleotide sequence: TGCGCCAGCAGCCAGAACTTCCCGGGCCCGGATACGCAGTATTTT.